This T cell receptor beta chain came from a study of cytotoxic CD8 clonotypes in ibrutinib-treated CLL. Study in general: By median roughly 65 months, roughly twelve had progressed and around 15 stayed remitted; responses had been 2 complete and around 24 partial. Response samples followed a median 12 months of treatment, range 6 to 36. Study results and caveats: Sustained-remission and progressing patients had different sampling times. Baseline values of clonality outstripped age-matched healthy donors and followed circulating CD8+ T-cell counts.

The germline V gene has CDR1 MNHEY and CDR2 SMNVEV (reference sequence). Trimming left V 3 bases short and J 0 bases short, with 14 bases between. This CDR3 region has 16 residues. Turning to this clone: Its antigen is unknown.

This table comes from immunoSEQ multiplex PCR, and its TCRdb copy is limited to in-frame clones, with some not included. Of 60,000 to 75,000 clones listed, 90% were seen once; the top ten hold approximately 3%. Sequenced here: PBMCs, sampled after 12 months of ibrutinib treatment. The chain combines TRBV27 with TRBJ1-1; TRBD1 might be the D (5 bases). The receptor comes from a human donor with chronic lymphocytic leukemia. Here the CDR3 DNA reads TGTGCCAGCAGTTTTGGACACGCAACATTGAACACTGAAGCTTTCTTT. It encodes CASSFGHATLNTEAFF.